A selection of T cell receptor beta chains follows, all from one sample in a study of cytomegalovirus exposure and HLA in healthy donors. Assay used: immunoSEQ multiplex PCR; TCRdb lists only in-frame clones, some missing. This table holds 230,000 or so clones, 88% found once. Sequencing input: PBMCs. The receptors stem from a woman aged 18-29 years in good health and CMV-seronegative. CDR3s include the opening cysteine and the closing phenylalanine or tryptophan. A D gene is named only where the DNA matches it firmly. Clone size is given for some rows only: seen once, a few or many times, or a class if the clone is expanded.

V: TRBV10-3; J: TRBJ1-5; size: .; D: .; CDR3: CAIKKATNQPQHF; DNA: TGTGCCATCAAAAAAGCGACTAATCAGCCCCAGCATTTT
V: TRBV19; J: TRBJ2-3; size: .; D: .; CDR3: CASSKGGMGTDTQYF; DNA: TGTGCCAGTAGTAAGGGCGGGATGGGCACAGATACGCAGTATTTT
V: TRBV18; J: TRBJ2-7; size: .; D: .; CDR3: CASSATTARGMGDEQYF; DNA: TGTGCCAGCTCAGCCACGACAGCCCGGGGGATGGGGGACGAGCAGTACTTC
V: TRBV7-7; J: TRBJ2-7; size: .; D: .; CDR3: CASSLERVSEQYF; DNA: TGTGCTAGCAGCTTAGAGAGGGTCTCCGAGCAGTACTTC
V: TRBV2; J: TRBJ1-4; size: .; D: .; CDR3: CASTTKAEKLFF; DNA: TGTGCCAGCACTACTAAGGCAGAAAAACTGTTTTTT
V: TRBV5-6; J: TRBJ1-2; size: once; D: .; CDR3: CASSPLGRDQGRYGYTF; DNA: TGTGCCAGCAGCCCCCTAGGGCGGGACCAGGGAAGGTATGGCTACACCTTC
V: TRBV6-5; J: TRBJ1-1; size: .; D: TRBD1; CDR3: CASSVDRVGTEAFF; DNA: TGTGCCAGCAGCGTCGACAGGGTCGGCACTGAAGCTTTCTTT
V: TRBV25-1; J: TRBJ2-3; size: .; D: TRBD2; CDR3: CASSELGVLAEDTQYF; DNA: TGTGCCAGCAGTGAATTAGGTGTACTAGCGGAAGATACGCAGTATTTT
V: TRBV6-6; J: TRBJ2-3; size: .; D: .; CDR3: CASSYSVSSRTDTQYF; DNA: TGTGCCAGCAGTTACTCGGTCTCTTCCCGGACAGATACGCAGTATTTT
V: TRBV28; J: TRBJ1-2; size: .; D: .; CDR3: CASSSVRRRYGYTF; DNA: TGTGCCAGCAGTTCGGTCCGCAGGCGCTATGGCTACACCTTC
V: TRBV15; J: TRBJ1-5; size: .; D: .; CDR3: CATSSGLGSNQPQHF; DNA: TGTGCCACCAGCTCAGGTCTCGGTTCCAATCAGCCCCAGCATTTT
V: TRBV2; J: TRBJ1-2; size: .; D: TRBD1; CDR3: CASSVTGVGYTF; DNA: TGTGCCAGCAGTGTGACAGGGGTTGGCTACACCTTC
V: TRBV11-1; J: TRBJ1-1; size: .; D: .; CDR3: CASSLGPGRTEAFF; DNA: TGTGCCAGCAGCTTGGGGCCAGGGAGGACTGAAGCTTTCTTT
V: TRBV11-2; J: TRBJ2-7; size: .; D: .; CDR3: CASSLGLGAYEQYF; DNA: TGTGCCAGCAGCTTAGGATTGGGAGCCTACGAGCAGTACTTC
V: TRBV5-4; J: TRBJ2-1; size: .; D: .; CDR3: CASSVDNEQFF; DNA: TGTGCCAGCAGCGTCGACAATGAGCAGTTCTTC
V: TRBV9; J: TRBJ2-2; size: .; D: TRBD2; CDR3: CASSPGLAYTGELFF; DNA: TGTGCCAGCTCCCCGGGACTAGCGTACACCGGGGAGCTGTTTTTT
V: TRBV7-9; J: TRBJ2-2; size: .; D: TRBD2; CDR3: CASSSPGLAAPGELFF; DNA: TGTGCCAGCAGCTCGCCGGGACTAGCGGCGCCCGGGGAGCTGTTTTTT
V: TRBV5-1; J: TRBJ2-3; size: .; D: .; CDR3: CASSFHSDTQYF; DNA: TGCGCCAGCAGCTTTCATTCAGATACGCAGTATTTT
V: TRBV4-2; J: TRBJ2-1; size: .; D: TRBD2; CDR3: CASSQVQLAAYNEQFF; DNA: TGTGCCAGCAGCCAAGTACAACTAGCGGCCTACAATGAGCAGTTCTTC
V: TRBV9; J: TRBJ2-1; size: .; D: TRBD2; CDR3: CASSELAGPYNEQFF; DNA: TGTGCCAGCAGCGAACTAGCGGGACCCTACAATGAGCAGTTCTTC
V: TRBV28; J: TRBJ1-1; size: .; D: .; CDR3: CASSLWRGTNPMNTEAFF; DNA: TGTGCCAGCAGTTTATGGAGGGGGACCAACCCGATGAACACTGAAGCTTTCTTT
V: TRBV28; J: TRBJ1-5; size: .; D: .; CDR3: CASSSVNQPQHF; DNA: TGTGCCAGCAGTTCCGTTAATCAGCCCCAGCATTTT
V: TRBV6-5; J: TRBJ2-1; size: .; D: .; CDR3: CASSYQLNNEQFF; DNA: TGTGCCAGCAGTTACCAACTCAACAATGAGCAGTTCTTC
V: TRBV28; J: TRBJ2-5; size: .; D: .; CDR3: CASSLRLEGETQYF; DNA: TGTGCCAGCAGTTTACGCCTGGAGGGGGAGACCCAGTACTTC
V: TRBV27; J: TRBJ1-5; size: .; D: TRBD1; CDR3: CASSPLDRGNQPQHF; DNA: TGTGCCAGCAGCCCTTTGGACAGGGGTAATCAGCCCCAGCATTTT
V: TRBV5-1; J: TRBJ2-7; size: .; D: .; CDR3: CASSRQESSYEQYF; DNA: TGCGCCAGCAGCAGACAGGAGAGCTCCTACGAGCAGTACTTC
V: TRBV11-2; J: TRBJ2-3; size: .; D: .; CDR3: CASSSQGGVGTDTQYF; DNA: TGTGCCAGCAGCTCGCAGGGTGGAGTGGGGACAGATACGCAGTATTTT
V: TRBV19; J: TRBJ1-3; size: .; D: .; CDR3: CASNQGLSGNTIYF; DNA: TGTGCCAGTAATCAGGGGCTGTCTGGAAACACCATATATTTT
V: TRBV19; J: TRBJ2-4; size: .; D: TRBD1; CDR3: CASRLQGEDIQYF; DNA: TGTGCCAGTAGGCTACAGGGGGAGGACATTCAGTACTTC
V: TRBV10-3; J: TRBJ1-2; size: once; D: .; CDR3: CAISENRDPPYGYTF; DNA: TGTGCCATCAGTGAAAACAGGGATCCCCCCTATGGCTACACCTTC
V: TRBV19; J: TRBJ2-1; size: .; D: TRBD2; CDR3: CASSILAGALVDEQFF; DNA: TGTGCCAGTAGTATACTAGCGGGAGCACTTGTTGATGAGCAGTTCTTC
V: TRBV7-7; J: TRBJ2-7; size: few; D: TRBD1; CDR3: CASSRDRDYEQYF; DNA: TGTGCTAGCAGCCGGGACAGGGACTACGAGCAGTACTTC
V: TRBV9; J: TRBJ2-2; size: once; D: .; CDR3: CASSAQPGGTGELFF; DNA: TGTGCCAGCAGCGCCCAGCCCGGGGGCACCGGGGAGCTGTTTTTT
V: TRBV19; J: TRBJ1-1; size: .; D: TRBD1; CDR3: CASRRTGVPNTEAFF; DNA: TGTGCCAGTAGGCGGACAGGGGTCCCGAACACTGAAGCTTTCTTT
V: TRBV7-9; J: TRBJ2-6; size: .; D: .; CDR3: CASSARRAGANVLTF; DNA: TGTGCCAGCAGCGCAAGGCGGGCTGGGGCCAACGTCCTGACTTTC
V: TRBV5-4; J: TRBJ2-7; size: .; D: TRBD1; CDR3: CASSFTVGTGNNEQYF; DNA: TGTGCCAGCAGCTTCACCGTCGGGACAGGGAATAACGAGCAGTACTTC
V: TRBV19; J: TRBJ2-1; size: .; D: .; CDR3: CASSPDDHNEQFF; DNA: TGTGCCAGTAGTCCAGATGATCACAATGAGCAGTTCTTC
V: TRBV27; J: TRBJ1-2; size: .; D: TRBD1; CDR3: CASSVTGGRGYTF; DNA: TGTGCCAGCAGTGTTACAGGGGGCCGTGGCTACACCTTC
V: TRBV11-2; J: TRBJ2-7; size: .; D: .; CDR3: CASSSGGSAYEQYF; DNA: TGTGCCAGCAGCAGCGGAGGGTCAGCCTACGAGCAGTACTTC
V: TRBV11-2; J: TRBJ2-1; size: .; D: .; CDR3: CASSPLLGVLYNEQFF; DNA: TGTGCCAGCAGCCCCCTACTTGGTGTTCTCTACAATGAGCAGTTCTTC
V: TRBV27; J: TRBJ1-3; size: .; D: TRBD1; CDR3: CASSLVGGKPNTIYF; DNA: TGTGCCAGCAGTTTGGTAGGGGGCAAACCGAACACCATATATTTT
V: TRBV19; J: TRBJ1-2; size: .; D: TRBD1; CDR3: CASSRGQYGYTF; DNA: TGTGCCAGTAGTAGGGGACAGTATGGCTACACCTTC